These T cell receptor beta chains were read from a single sample in a study of cytotoxic CD8 clonotypes in ibrutinib-treated CLL. Assay: immunoSEQ multiplex PCR; the TCRdb copy retains only in-frame clones and omits some. The sample lists 250,000 to 350,000 clones, more than 70% seen once, with about 5.3% in the top ten. Sequenced material: PBMCs, taken at disease progression, from a patient treated with ibrutinib. These receptors were obtained from a human donor with chronic lymphocytic leukemia. The conserved cysteine and the conserved F or W are not part of the CDR3 here. Size tells how often a clone was seen (once, few, many) or the class of an expanded clone, and some rows leave it out.

clone_size v_call cdr3_aa
once TRBV19 ASSRQENYGYT
. TRBV6-5 ASSYSFGYEQY
. TRBV4-3 ASSQETSGRVLTGELF
. TRBV5-4 ASSLELHGYT
. TRBV4-1 ASSQNRGREAF
few TRBV28 ASSLSLAGGQETQY
. TRBV9 ASSPGWTEAF
. TRBV6-6 ASSQQGANTGELF
. TRBV23-1 ASPEQGGETQY
. TRBV7-6 ASSQKEGGNSPLH